The 18 T cell receptor beta chains presented below share a single source sample, sequenced in a study of cytomegalovirus exposure and HLA in healthy donors. This PCR relied on a set of 60 Vbeta primers and 13 Jbeta primers. Using immunoSEQ multiplex PCR, the repertoire was profiled, and TCRdb retains in-frame clones only, with some absent. This table holds some 120,000 clones, 75% to 85% found once. Input material: PBMCs. All receptors derive from a middle-aged man in good health and CMV-seronegative.

This sequence joins TRBV5-1 and TRBJ2-3; 8 nucleotides align to TRBD1. Germline V CDR1 and CDR2: SGHRS, YFSETQ. Unmatched junction bases numbered 8, after V lost 5 bases and J lost 6 bases. The CDR3 covers 14 residues. The CDR3 spells CASSDRGGGDTQYF. CDR3 nucleotides: TGCGCCAGCAGTGACAGGGGTGGGGGGGATACGCAGTATTTT.

This clone was recorded a few times. V usage is TRBV10-3 and J usage is TRBJ2-7; 7 bases map to TRBD2. From germline, CDR1 is ENHRY and CDR2 SYGVKD. The V segment lost 4 bases and the J segment 4 bases; nucleotides outside the gene matches: 10. This CDR3 is 15 amino acids long. As DNA, the CDR3 is TGTGCCATCAGTGGGAGAGCTAGCGGATTATACGAGCAGTACTTC. This encodes CAISGRASGLYEQYF.

V gene TRBV10-1 combines with J gene TRBJ2-2; 11 nucleotides align to TRBD2. Unmatched junction bases numbered 8, after V lost 7 bases and J lost 7 bases. CDR3 length: 15 residues. Per germline, CDR1 WNHNN and CDR2 SYGVQD (reference sequence). The CDR3 coding sequence is TGCGCCAGCAATCCTACTAGCGGGGGAGGCGGGGAGCTGTTTTTT. Protein sequence: CASNPTSGGGGELFF.

This clone has more than one count but fewer than ten. The V gene is TRBV2, the J gene TRBJ2-5; tentatively, D is TRBD1 (8 bases). The germline V and J ends were trimmed by 4 bases and 2 bases, with 23 bases remaining between them. Looked up from germline, CDR1 is SNHLY and CDR2 is FYNNEI. CDR3 length: 18 amino acids. CDR3 bases: TGTGCCAGCAGTGGAGGGTTCGGGGGGACAGGCGGACAAGAGACCCAGTACTTC. The encoded protein is CASSGGFGGTGGQETQYF. The full variable domain, in which reference TRBV2 and TRBJ2-5 provide the parts outside the CDR3, is EPEVTQTPSHQVTQMGQEVILRCVPISNHLYFYWYRQILGQKVEFLVSFYNNEISEKSEIFDDQFSVERPDGSNFTLKIRSTKLEDSAMYFCASSGGFGGTGGQETQYFGPGTRLLVL.

The chain recombines TRBV7-7 with TRBJ2-7; D possibly corresponds to TRBD1 (5 bases). The CDR3 is 13 residues long. From germline, CDR1 is SSHAT and CDR2 FNYEAQ (reference sequence). V was shortened by 2 bases and J by 3 bases, with 8 bases between the two germline ends. In DNA, the CDR3 is TGTGCCAGCAGCTTACTGGGGCTCTACGAGCAGTACTTC. As protein: CASSLLGLYEQYF.

The chain employs TRBV6-1 and TRBJ2-7; 7 bases line up with TRBD1. With 5 bases clipped from V and 0 bases from J, the junction kept 7 bases outside the gene matches. The germline gives CDR1 MNHNS, CDR2 SASEGT. CDR3 length equals 15 residues. CDR3 sequence reads: CASSSGQANSYEQYF. The DNA of the CDR3 is TGTGCCAGCAGTTCTGGACAGGCGAACTCCTACGAGCAGTACTTC.

This chain uses TRBV7-9 with TRBJ2-1; 7 positions match TRBD2. Germline lookup yields CDR1 SEHNR and CDR2 FQNEAQ (reference sequence). V gave up 5 bases and J gave up 3 bases; unmatched junction bases: 4. The length of the CDR3 is 14 residues. The CDR3 here is CASSESSGYNEQFF. CDR3 sequence (DNA): TGTGCCAGCAGCGAGTCTAGCGGCTACAATGAGCAGTTCTTC.

This clone has just one count. This CDR3 reads CASRGGTGYGEQYF. CDR3 DNA sequence: TGTGCCAGCAGGGGGGGGACAGGGTACGGCGAGCAGTACTTC. The chain employs TRBV6-5 and TRBJ2-7; 9 nucleotides match TRBD1. The CDR3 is made up of 14 amino acids. The germline V gene encodes CDR1 MNHEY and CDR2 SVGAGI. With 6 bases clipped from V and 6 bases from J, the junction kept 9 bases outside the gene matches.

The table lists this clone with a count of one. The rearrangement joins TRBV15 to TRBJ1-1, with 7 bases identical to TRBD1. After removal of 5 bases from V and 4 bases from J, the junction contained 7 bases not matched to a gene. The CDR3 contains 14 residues. Germline CDR1 is LNHNV and CDR2 is YYDKDF (reference sequence). CDR3 protein: CATSRNRGSTEAFF. The CDR3, as DNA: TGTGCCACCAGCCGAAACAGGGGAAGCACTGAAGCTTTCTTT.

The chain is built from TRBV6-5 and TRBJ2-7, with D unclear. Trimming took 5 bases from V and 1 from J, leaving 9 bases between them. The germline CDR1 and CDR2 sequences are MNHEY and SVGAGI. This CDR3 has 13 residues. The CDR3 sequence: CASSHTVSYEQYF. In nucleotides, the CDR3 is TGTGCCAGCAGTCACACAGTTTCCTACGAGCAGTACTTC.

There are a few counts of this clone. The chain has TRBV28 and TRBJ1-5; D is uncertain. The CDR3 loop spans 14 amino acids. Per the germline V gene, CDR1 is MDHEN and CDR2 is SYDVKM. Between the trimmed V and J ends, which lost 5 bases and 3 bases, there was a span of 11 bases. CDR3 region: CASSMERLNQPQHF. The CDR3 DNA reads TGTGCCAGCAGTATGGAGCGGCTCAATCAGCCCCAGCATTTT.

The chain employs TRBV19 and TRBJ1-2, with a possible D match to TRBD1 (6 bases). The germline CDR1 and CDR2 sequences are LNHDA and SQIVND (reference sequence). Trimming removed 9 bases at V and 2 bases at J, with 19 bases between. This CDR3 has 15 amino acids. As DNA, the CDR3 is TGTGCCAGCCAGGACAGCTCCCTAGGAAACTATGGCTACACCTTC. Translation: CASQDSSLGNYGYTF. Complete variable domain (other parts from reference TRBV19 and TRBJ1-2): DGGITQSPKYLFRKEGQNVTLSCEQNLNHDAMYWYRQDPGQGLRLIYYSQIVNDFQKGDIAEGYSVSREKKESFPLTVTSAQKNPTAFYLCASQDSSLGNYGYTFGSGTRLTVV.

This sequence joins TRBV6-1 and TRBJ1-5; no clear D. The CDR3 length is 13 residues. CDR1 is MNHNS, CDR2 SASEGT, per germline. Trimming left V 5 bases short and J 5 bases short, with 10 bases between. CDR3: CASSKEVDQPQHF. CDR3 bases: TGTGCCAGCAGTAAGGAGGTTGATCAGCCCCAGCATTTT.

The chain has TRBV7-9 and TRBJ1-4; a possible D gene is TRBD1 (6 bases). The CDR3 length is 14 residues. CDR1 is SEHNR and CDR2 is FQNEAQ in the germline V gene (reference sequence). Trimming pared 5 bases from V and 5 bases from J, leaving 12 bases between. CDR3 in DNA: TGTGCCAGCAGCCAGGGACACGGGAATGAAAAACTGTTTTTT. Translated: CASSQGHGNEKLFF.

The chain joins TRBV7-6 to TRBJ2-1, with 8 bases lining up with TRBD1. The CDR3 runs to 14 residues. V lost 1 base, J lost 8 bases, and 4 bases stayed unmatched. Germline CDR1 and CDR2: SGHVS and FNYEAQ. The CDR3 sequence is CASSLGTGMDEQFF. The CDR3 DNA reads as TGTGCCAGCAGCTTAGGGACAGGGATGGATGAGCAGTTCTTC.

The rearrangement links TRBV5-1 to TRBJ2-7; TRBD2 is a possible D gene (6 bases). The CDR3 covers 14 residues. CDR1 and CDR2 from the germline V gene are SGHRS and YFSETQ. V lost 4 bases and J lost 0, with 11 bases in between. The CDR3: CASSGDSGSYEQYF. In nucleotides, the CDR3 is TGCGCCAGCAGCGGGGATAGCGGCTCCTACGAGCAGTACTTC.

This clone was seen a single time. The CDR3 DNA is TGTGCCAGCAGGGCGGGGCAGGGAGCTCAGCCCCAGCATTTT. Translated: CASRAGQGAQPQHF. V is TRBV2 and J is TRBJ1-5; tentative D call: TRBD1 (5 bases). V gave up 6 bases and J gave up 6 bases, with 15 bases separating them. Germline values: CDR1 SNHLY, CDR2 FYNNEI. The CDR3 length is 14 residues.

V is TRBV5-1 and J is TRBJ2-7; D ambiguous. The CDR3 has 15 amino acids. Germline CDR1 reads SGHRS; CDR2 reads YFSETQ. Between the trimmed V and J ends, which lost 0 bases and 2 bases, there was a span of 12 bases. The CDR3 region is CASSLGLEATYEQYF. Written as DNA, the CDR3 is TGCGCCAGCAGCTTGGGTCTCGAGGCCACCTACGAGCAGTACTTC. The entire variable domain, with the rest obtained from reference TRBV5-1 and TRBJ2-7, is as follows: KAGVTQTPRYLIKTRGQQVTLSCSPISGHRSVSWYQQTPGQGLQFLFEYFSETQRNKGNFPGRFSGRQFSNSRSEMNVSTLELGDSALYLCASSLGLEATYEQYFGPGTRLTVT.